These 27 T cell receptor beta chains were sequenced from one sample in a study of CD8 T cells in ankylosing spondylitis. From the 5' RACE reads, TCRdb called clonotypes with MiXCR, one entry per CDR3 protein. The data show more than 25,000 distinct CDR3 sequences, 12% to 15% seen once. The sample taken for sequencing was blood. The source of these receptors is a male donor with ankylosing spondylitis or in good health (not recorded which).

The chain couples TRBV12-3 or TRBV12-4 to TRBJ2-1; possible D gene TRBD2, 6 bases. CDR3 length: 13 amino acids. The ends were cut back, 5 bases at V and 8 bases at J, with 13 bases in the middle. The CDR3 region is CASSAGPLDEQFF. The CDR3 coding sequence is TGTGCCAGCAGTGCGGGGCCCCTGGATGAGCAGTTCTTC.

This clonotype came up a few times. CDR3 protein: CASSQNIASDTQYF. In DNA, the CDR3 is TGCGCCAGCAGCCAAAATATTGCGTCAGATACGCAGTATTTT. The chain combines TRBV4-3 with TRBJ2-3, with D unresolved. Trimming took 2 bases from V and 4 from J, leaving 10 bases between them. CDR1 LGHNA and CDR2 YSLEER come from the germline V gene. The CDR3 has 14 amino acids.

This clonotype was seen only a few times. The rearrangement joins TRBV5-1 to TRBJ2-2; D gene uncertain. The germline V gene encodes CDR1 SGHRS and CDR2 YFSETQ. Trimming took 0 bases from V and 5 from J, leaving 8 bases between them. The CDR3 runs 14 residues. Here the CDR3 DNA reads TGCGCCAGCAGCTTGGACCTGGGGACCGGGGAGCTGTTTTTT. Translation gives CASSLDLGTGELFF.

Sample share makes this clonotype medium-sized. This chain joins TRBV4-1 and TRBJ2-7, with D maybe TRBD1 (6 bases). Germline V gives CDR1 MGHRA, CDR2 YSYEKL. The V and J ends lost 4 bases and 5 bases respectively, with 24 bases between them. There are 17 residues in the CDR3. The CDR3 coding sequence is TGCGCCAGCAGCCGTCTCCTCACCGCAGGGGTTGGGGACGAGCAGTACTTC. Translation: CASSRLLTAGVGDEQYF.

This clonotype appeared many times. The chain uses TRBV20-1 and TRBJ1-1; tentative D call: TRBD1 (5 bases). V lost 5 bases, J lost 5 bases, and 12 bases lay in between. Per the germline V gene, CDR1 is DFQATT and CDR2 is SNEGSKA (reference sequence). The CDR3 runs 12 residues. CDR3 region: CSALYRQTEAFF. The CDR3 DNA reads as TGCAGTGCTCTCTACAGGCAGACTGAAGCTTTCTTT.

The V gene is TRBV28, the J gene TRBJ2-5, with D tentatively TRBD1 (7 bases). Germline loops: CDR1 MDHEN, CDR2 SYDVKM. There are 15 residues in the CDR3. V lost 4 bases and J 2 bases, leaving 14 bases between the germline ends. CDR3 in DNA: TGTGCCAGCAGTTCTCACTCAGGGGGGCAAGAGACCCAGTACTTC. It codes for CASSSHSGGQETQYF. The full variable domain, completed using reference TRBV28 and TRBJ2-5, is DVKVTQSSRYLVKRTGEKVFLECVQDMDHENMFWYRQDPGLGLRLIYFSYDVKMKEKGDIPEGYSVSREKKERFSLILESASTNQTSMYLCASSSHSGGQETQYFGPGTRLLVL.

This clonotype has a handful of counts. The rearrangement links TRBV11-2 to TRBJ1-1; no clear D. This CDR3 is built from 13 residues. Trimming removed 1 base at V and 8 bases at J, with 11 bases between. Germline CDR1 reads SGHAT; CDR2 reads FQNNGV. CDR3 sequence reads: CASSLARSGEAFF. The CDR3 bases are TGTGCCAGCAGCTTAGCCCGTTCTGGAGAAGCTTTCTTT.

In this sample, this clonotype turned up a few times. The rearrangement links TRBV14 to TRBJ1-1, with TRBD1 as a possible D gene (5 bases). This CDR3 comprises 15 residues. CDR1 and CDR2 from the germline V gene are SGHDN and FVKESK. Trimming cost V 0 bases and J 2 bases, with 10 bases left between them. The CDR3 sequence: CASSQDSGYNTEAFF. For the CDR3, the DNA is TGTGCCAGCAGCCAAGATTCAGGGTATAACACTGAAGCTTTCTTT. Based on the CDR3 plus reference TRBV14 and TRBJ1-1, the full variable domain is EAGVTQFPSHSVIEKGQTVTLRCDPISGHDNLYWYRRVMGKEIKFLLHFVKESKQDESGMPNNRFLAERTGGTYSTLKVQPAELEDSGVYFCASSQDSGYNTEAFFGQGTRLTVV.

This clonotype appeared a few times. This sequence joins TRBV27 and TRBJ2-2; D is possibly TRBD1 (6 bases). Trimming cost V 3 bases and J 0 bases, with 11 bases left between them. CDR1 is MNHEY, CDR2 SMNVEV, per germline (reference sequence). The CDR3 extends over 16 amino acids. For the CDR3, the DNA is TGTGCCAGCAGTTTGGACAGCCCGACGAACACCGGGGAGCTGTTTTTT. This translates into CASSLDSPTNTGELFF.

J is TRBJ1-3 and V is TRBV3-1; D gene ambiguous. Per germline, CDR1 LGHDT and CDR2 YNNKEL (reference sequence). Trimming left V 4 bases short and J 0 bases short, with 4 bases between. CDR3 size: 13 residues. In DNA form, the CDR3 reads TGTGCCAGCAGCCGGGTCTCTGGAAACACCATATATTTT. This codes for CASSRVSGNTIYF.

The rearrangement uses TRBV28 and TRBJ2-1; D might be TRBD1 (6 bases). This CDR3 is built from 12 residues. Per germline, CDR1 MDHEN and CDR2 SYDVKM. Trimming removed 2 bases from V and 15 bases from J, with 14 bases in between. The DNA for the CDR3 is TGTGCCAGCAGTTTACCTTTAACAGGGTCGTTCTTC. Translating it yields CASSLPLTGSFF.

The chain carries TRBV5-6 and TRBJ1-1; possibly TRBD1 for D (5 bases). In germline, CDR1 is SGHDT, CDR2 YYEEEE. Trimming removed 0 bases at V and 6 bases at J, with 12 bases between. The CDR3 sequence is 14 residues long. The CDR3 sequence is CASSLAHPTAEAFF. The CDR3 DNA is TGTGCCAGCAGCTTGGCCCATCCGACAGCTGAAGCTTTCTTT. Full variable domain (missing parts from reference TRBV5-6 and TRBJ1-1): DAGVTQSPTHLIKTRGQQVTLRCSPKSGHDTVSWYQQALGQGPQFIFQYYEEEERQRGNFPDRFSGHQFPNYSSELNVNALLLGDSALYLCASSLAHPTAEAFFGQGTRLTVV.

This rearrangement joins TRBV7-9 to TRBJ2-3, with 10 bases that match TRBD2. Trimming cost V 5 bases and J 1 base; bases outside gene matches: 12. This CDR3 has 18 amino acids. Germline assignment: CDR1 SEHNR and CDR2 FQNEAQ (reference sequence). Written as DNA, the CDR3 is TGTGCCAGCAGCCAAAGCGGGAGGGCCCTCGTGGGCACAGATACGCAGTATTTT. Amino acids: CASSQSGRALVGTDTQYF.

J is TRBJ2-3 and V is TRBV7-6; possibly TRBD1 for D (6 bases). The CDR3 spans 11 residues. CDR1 is SGHVS and CDR2 is FNYEAQ in the germline V gene. V was clipped by 5 bases and J by 8 bases, with 8 bases between them. CDR3 bases: TGTGCCAGCAGCAGGGGGTCTACGCAGTATTTT. Translated, it gives CASSRGSTQYF.

This clonotype was seen a few times. The junction departs from germline at one end; a sequencing error may be responsible. The chain's CDR3 is CSARGAGNQPQHF. CDR3 nucleotides: TGCAGCGCTAGGGGCGCGGGGAATCAGCCCCAGCATTTT. V is TRBV20-1 and J is TRBJ1-5; TRBD1 is a possible D gene (5 bases). This CDR3 is 13 amino acids long. Germline CDR1 reads DFQATT; CDR2 reads SNEGSKA (reference sequence).

This clonotype was seen a single time. The chain links TRBV7-2 to TRBJ2-3; D unresolved. The V and J ends lost 8 bases and 2 bases respectively, with 14 bases between them. Germline values: CDR1 SGHTA, CDR2 FQGNSA. The CDR3 covers 14 residues. CDR3 region: CASRPGVYTDTQYF. The CDR3 DNA follows: TGTGCCAGCCGGCCCGGCGTTTACACAGATACGCAGTATTTT.

The chain carries TRBV6-6 and TRBJ2-2; D unclear. Germline-derived CDR1 and CDR2 are MNHNY and SVGAGI (reference sequence). This CDR3 contains 10 residues. The V end was cut by 8 bases, the J end by 7 bases, with 5 bases between. The CDR3 region has the DNA TGTGCCAGCGAGAGCGGGGAGCTGTTTTTT. As protein: CASESGELFF.

This CDR3 is CATSRDLLRLAKDTQYF. The CDR3 nucleotides read TGTGCCACCAGCAGAGATCTTTTGAGGCTTGCTAAAGATACGCAGTATTTT. V and J are TRBV15 and TRBJ2-3, with D unresolved. Trimming removed 0 bases at V and 5 bases at J, with 18 bases between. Germline assignment: CDR1 LNHNV and CDR2 YYDKDF (reference sequence). CDR3 length: 17 amino acids.

This clonotype was found a few times. The CDR3: CASSQAGRGAWNEQFF. Here the CDR3 DNA reads TGTGCCAGCAGCCAAGCAGGGCGAGGGGCTTGGAATGAGCAGTTCTTC. The chain is built from TRBV3-1 and TRBJ2-1; D assignment may be TRBD1 or TRBD2 (5 bases each). V dropped 1 base and J dropped 7 bases, with 17 bases sitting between them. The CDR3 covers 16 residues. Per the germline V gene, CDR1 is LGHDT and CDR2 is YNNKEL (reference sequence).

This chain's CDR3 is CASSLPGQLAGKTQYF. CDR3 nucleotide sequence: TGTGCCAGCAGTTTGCCGGGACAGCTAGCGGGGAAGACCCAGTACTTC. The chain joins TRBV28 to TRBJ2-5; 9 bases agree with TRBD2. V trimming: 3 bases; J trimming: 6 bases; junction bases outside the gene matches: 11. Germline lookup yields CDR1 MDHEN and CDR2 SYDVKM. This CDR3 has 16 amino acids.

This clonotype was recorded a few times. This chain uses TRBV4-3 with TRBJ2-2, with a weak D call TRBD2 (6 bases). The V and J ends lost 0 bases and 5 bases respectively, with 10 bases between them. The germline gives CDR1 LGHNA, CDR2 YSLEER. CDR3 size: 15 residues. The DNA for the CDR3 is TGCGCCAGCAGCCAAGATACTGGGGGGACCGGGGAGCTGTTTTTT. Amino acids: CASSQDTGGTGELFF.

This chain joins TRBV7-6 and TRBJ2-6, with unresolved D. Germline V CDR1 and CDR2: SGHVS, FNYEAQ. The CDR3 has 16 residues. Deletions cut 5 bases from V and 0 bases from J, with 11 bases between. For the CDR3, the DNA is TGTGCCAGCAGCCGGAAAGCCCACTCTGGGGCCAACGTCCTGACTTTC. Amino acids: CASSRKAHSGANVLTF.

This chain connects TRBV28 to TRBJ1-2; tentatively, D is TRBD1 (6 bases). CDR1 and CDR2 (germline): MDHEN, SYDVKM. There are 15 residues in the CDR3. V was trimmed by 7 bases and J by 2 bases, leaving 17 bases between them. CDR3 amino acids: CASKKMEGGNYGYTF. The CDR3 nucleotides are TGTGCCAGCAAGAAGATGGAGGGGGGAAACTATGGCTACACCTTC.

This clonotype was observed a few times. CDR3 DNA sequence: TGTGCCAGCAGCCAAGGGGACAACACCGGGGAGCTGTTTTTT. Translating it yields CASSQGDNTGELFF. The rearrangement uses TRBV7-3 and TRBJ2-2; D tentatively reads TRBD1 or TRBD2 (5 bases each). V lost 5 bases and J lost 2, with 9 bases in between. The CDR3 consists of 14 residues. The V gene's germline CDR1 is SGHTA and CDR2 FQGTGA.

This chain joins TRBV27 and TRBJ2-7, with TRBD1 matching over 7 bases. The V gene's germline CDR1 is MNHEY and CDR2 SMNVEV (reference sequence). The CDR3 consists of 15 residues. V trimming: 4 bases; J trimming: 5 bases; junction bases outside the gene matches: 11. The CDR3 bases are TGTGCCAGCAGTTCCGGCTCCAGGGGGACCCACGAGCAGTACTTC. This sequence encodes CASSSGSRGTHEQYF.

The chain recombines TRBV5-1 with TRBJ2-2; 11 positions agree with TRBD1. The CDR3 runs 16 residues. Germline CDR1 SGHRS, CDR2 YFSETQ. Germline trimming cut 4 bases from V and 5 bases from J; bases unmatched to any gene: 7. CDR3 DNA sequence: TGCGCCAGCAGCCTGGGGACAGGGGGTCAAACCGGGGAGCTGTTTTTT. Translating gives CASSLGTGGQTGELFF.

This chain uses TRBV28 with TRBJ2-4; 10 bases map to TRBD2. After removal of 5 bases from V and 7 bases from J, the junction contained 5 bases not matched to a gene. Germline assignment: CDR1 MDHEN and CDR2 SYDVKM. CDR3 length: 14 amino acids. In nucleotides, the CDR3 is TGTGCCAGCAGTCCAACTAGCGGGATCAACATTCAGTACTTC. Translation gives CASSPTSGINIQYF.